The 5 T cell receptor beta chains listed next were all sequenced from one sample in a study of STAT3 mutations in large granular lymphocyte leukemia. Study-level results: Every T-cell large granular lymphocyte leukemia patient had at least one immunodominant TCR beta clonotype.

Generated by immunoSEQ multiplex PCR, the TCRdb table keeps only in-frame clones and is missing some. The sample records about 1,300 clones, approximately 2.2% being singletons. No antigen has been assigned to these receptors. Sequenced input: PBMCs. Receptor source: a human donor with T large granular lymphocyte leukemia. Some clones in this sample may be carry-over from other donors' samples.

The chain recombines TRBV5-1 with TRBJ2-7; weak D call: TRBD2 (5 bases). This CDR3 is built from 14 residues. Germline CDR1 SGHRS, CDR2 YFSETQ. V dropped 1 base and J dropped 3 bases, with 11 bases sitting between them. This chain's CDR3 is CASSLTADLYEQYF. CDR3 DNA: TGCGCCAGCAGCTTGACAGCGGACCTCTACGAGCAGTACTTC.

There are a few counts of this clone. The rearrangement joins TRBV30 to TRBJ1-5; 9 nucleotides align to TRBD1. Trimming took 1 base from V and 2 from J; bases not matched to a gene: 0. Per the germline V gene, CDR1 is GTSNPN and CDR2 is SVGIG (reference sequence). This CDR3 contains 14 residues. CDR3 DNA sequence: TGTGCCTGGAGTGGGACAGGGGGCAATCAGCCCCAGCATTTT. Its protein product is CAWSGTGGNQPQHF.

This clone was counted between two and nine times. The chain uses TRBV29-1 and TRBJ2-7, with a possible D match to TRBD2 (5 bases). Trimming stripped 6 bases from V and 5 bases from J, with 17 bases between. Germline V gene lookup returns CDR1 SQVTM and CDR2 ANQGSEA. The CDR3 has 13 amino acids. The CDR3 bases are TGCAGCGTGGGCGGCAGAGGGAGCGACGAGCAGTACTTC. Translating gives CSVGGRGSDEQYF.

This clone was seen more than once but under ten times. This chain connects TRBV30 to TRBJ1-4, with D uncertain. This CDR3 spans 13 amino acids. V lost 6 bases, J lost 2 bases, and 10 bases lay in between. Germline CDR1 is GTSNPN and CDR2 is SVGIG (reference sequence). The CDR3 here is CACLGQTNEKLFF. The CDR3 DNA sequence: TGTGCCTGCCTAGGGCAGACTAATGAAAAACTGTTTTTT. Using reference TRBV30 and TRBJ1-4 for the parts outside the CDR3, the full variable domain is SQTIHQWPATLVQPVGSPLSLECTVEGTSNPNLYWYRQAAGRGLQLLFYSVGIGQISSEVPQNLSASRPQDRQFILSSKKLLLSDSGFYLCACLGQTNEKLFFGSGTQLSVL.

This clone occurred a few times. This chain joins TRBV5-4 and TRBJ2-2, with 7 positions matching TRBD2. The J segment lost 5 bases and the V segment lost 4 bases, leaving 2 bases of the junction unmatched. This CDR3 is 13 amino acids long. Germline values: CDR1 SGHNT, CDR2 YYREEE (reference sequence). CDR3 amino acids: CASSRGETGELFF. CDR3 coding DNA: TGTGCCAGCAGCCGGGGGGAGACCGGGGAGCTGTTTTTT.